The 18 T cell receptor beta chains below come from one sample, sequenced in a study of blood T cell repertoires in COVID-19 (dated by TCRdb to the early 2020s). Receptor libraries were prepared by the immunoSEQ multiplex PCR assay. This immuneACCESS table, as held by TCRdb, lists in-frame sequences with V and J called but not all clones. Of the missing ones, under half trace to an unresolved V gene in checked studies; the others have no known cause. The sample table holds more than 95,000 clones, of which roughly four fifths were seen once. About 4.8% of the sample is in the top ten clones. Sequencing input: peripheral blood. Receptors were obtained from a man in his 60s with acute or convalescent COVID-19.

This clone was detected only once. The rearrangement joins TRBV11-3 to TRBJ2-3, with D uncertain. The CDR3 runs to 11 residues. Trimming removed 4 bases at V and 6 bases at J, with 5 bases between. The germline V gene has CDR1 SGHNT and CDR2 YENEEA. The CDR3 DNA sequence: TGTGCCAGCAGCTCGAGGGATACGCAGTATTTT. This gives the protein CASSSRDTQYF. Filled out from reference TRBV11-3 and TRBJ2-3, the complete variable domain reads EAGVVQSPRYKIIEKKQPVAFWCNPISGHNTLYWYLQNLGQGPELLIRYENEEAVDDSQLPKDRFSAERLKGVDSTLKIQPAELGDSAVYLCASSSRDTQYFGPGTRLTVL.

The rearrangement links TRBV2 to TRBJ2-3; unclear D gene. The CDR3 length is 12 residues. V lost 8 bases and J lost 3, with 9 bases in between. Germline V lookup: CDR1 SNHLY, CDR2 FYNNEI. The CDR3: CASGYSTDTQYF. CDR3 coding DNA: TGTGCCAGCGGTTACTCGACAGATACGCAGTATTTT.

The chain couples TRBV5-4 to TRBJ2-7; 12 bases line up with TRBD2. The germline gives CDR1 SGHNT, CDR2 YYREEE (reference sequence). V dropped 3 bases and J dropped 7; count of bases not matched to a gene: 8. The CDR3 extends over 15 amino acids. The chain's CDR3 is CASSSRLAGEREQYF. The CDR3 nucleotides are TGTGCCAGCAGCTCTCGACTAGCGGGAGAGAGGGAGCAGTACTTC.

CDR3 in amino acids: CASSLAAQVSYEQYF. CDR3 DNA: TGTGCCAGCAGCTTGGCCGCGCAGGTGTCCTACGAGCAGTACTTC. This sequence joins TRBV5-4 and TRBJ2-7; D is unresolved. CDR1 SGHNT and CDR2 YYREEE come from the germline V gene (reference sequence). The CDR3 is made up of 15 amino acids. Trimming pared 0 bases from V and 1 base from J, leaving 11 bases between.

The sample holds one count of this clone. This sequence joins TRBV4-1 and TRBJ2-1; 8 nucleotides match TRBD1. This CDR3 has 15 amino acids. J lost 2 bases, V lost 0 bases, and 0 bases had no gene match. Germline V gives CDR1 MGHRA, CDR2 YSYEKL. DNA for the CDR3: TGCGCCAGCAGCCAAGACAGGGGGCCCTACAATGAGCAGTTCTTC. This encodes CASSQDRGPYNEQFF.

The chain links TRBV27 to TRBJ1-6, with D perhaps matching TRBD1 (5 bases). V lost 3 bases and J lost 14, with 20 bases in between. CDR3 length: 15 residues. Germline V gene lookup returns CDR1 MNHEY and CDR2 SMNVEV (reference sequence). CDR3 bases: TGTGCCAGCAGTTTCCCGACAGAGACTTCTCGGTCCCTCCACTTT. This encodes CASSFPTETSRSLHF.

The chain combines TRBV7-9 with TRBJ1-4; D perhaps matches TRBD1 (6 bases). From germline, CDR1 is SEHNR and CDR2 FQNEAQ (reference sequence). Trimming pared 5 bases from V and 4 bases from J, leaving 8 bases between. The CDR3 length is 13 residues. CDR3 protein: CASSRDINEKLFF. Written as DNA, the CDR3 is TGTGCCAGCAGCCGGGACATTAATGAAAAACTGTTTTTT.

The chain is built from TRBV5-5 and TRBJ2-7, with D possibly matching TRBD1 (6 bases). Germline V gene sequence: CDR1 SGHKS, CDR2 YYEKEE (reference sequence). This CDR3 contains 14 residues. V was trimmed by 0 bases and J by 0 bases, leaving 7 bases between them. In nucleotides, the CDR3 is TGTGCCAGCAGCTTGGACAGGGTCTCCTACGAGCAGTACTTC. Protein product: CASSLDRVSYEQYF.

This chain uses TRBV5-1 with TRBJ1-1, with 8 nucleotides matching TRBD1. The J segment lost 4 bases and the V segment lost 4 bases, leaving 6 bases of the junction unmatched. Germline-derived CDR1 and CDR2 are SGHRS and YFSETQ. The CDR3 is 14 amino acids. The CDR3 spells CASSPLQGGTEAFF. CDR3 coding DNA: TGCGCCAGCAGCCCTTTACAGGGGGGCACTGAAGCTTTCTTT.

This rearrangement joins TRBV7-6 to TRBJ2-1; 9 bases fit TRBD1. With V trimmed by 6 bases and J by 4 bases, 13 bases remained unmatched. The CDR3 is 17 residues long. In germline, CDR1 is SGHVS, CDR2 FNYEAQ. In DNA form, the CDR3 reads TGTGCCAGCAGTAGTGGACCGGGACAGGGCCAATACAATGAGCAGTTCTTC. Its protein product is CASSSGPGQGQYNEQFF.

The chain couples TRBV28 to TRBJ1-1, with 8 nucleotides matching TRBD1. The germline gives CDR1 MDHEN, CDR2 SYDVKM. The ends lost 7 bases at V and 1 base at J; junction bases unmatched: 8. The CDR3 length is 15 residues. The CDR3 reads CASTLQGGQNTEAFF. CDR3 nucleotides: TGTGCCAGCACACTACAGGGGGGTCAGAACACTGAAGCTTTCTTT.

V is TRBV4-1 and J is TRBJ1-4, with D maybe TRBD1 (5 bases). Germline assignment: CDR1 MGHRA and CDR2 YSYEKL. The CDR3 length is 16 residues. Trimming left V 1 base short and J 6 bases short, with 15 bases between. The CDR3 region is CASSQGGGQGYEKLFF. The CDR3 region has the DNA TGCGCCAGCAGCCAAGGGGGTGGGCAGGGCTATGAAAAACTGTTTTTT.

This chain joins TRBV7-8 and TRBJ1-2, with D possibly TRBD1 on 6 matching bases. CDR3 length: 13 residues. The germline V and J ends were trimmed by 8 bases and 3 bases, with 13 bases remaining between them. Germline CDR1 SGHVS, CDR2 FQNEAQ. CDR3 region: CASCQGLDYGYTF. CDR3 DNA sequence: TGTGCCAGCTGTCAGGGGCTAGACTATGGCTACACCTTC.

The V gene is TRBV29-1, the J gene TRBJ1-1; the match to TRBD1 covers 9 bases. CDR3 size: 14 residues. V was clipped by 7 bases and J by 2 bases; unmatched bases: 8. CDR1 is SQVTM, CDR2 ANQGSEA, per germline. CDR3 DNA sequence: TGCAGCGCCCGGGGGGGACAGGGCAACACTGAAGCTTTCTTT. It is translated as CSARGGQGNTEAFF.

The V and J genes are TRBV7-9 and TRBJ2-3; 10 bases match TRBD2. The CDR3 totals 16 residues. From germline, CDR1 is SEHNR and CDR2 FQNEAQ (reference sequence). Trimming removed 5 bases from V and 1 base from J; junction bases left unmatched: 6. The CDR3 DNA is TGTGCCAGCAGCCCTAAGCGGGGGGGCCGCACAGATACGCAGTATTTT. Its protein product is CASSPKRGGRTDTQYF.

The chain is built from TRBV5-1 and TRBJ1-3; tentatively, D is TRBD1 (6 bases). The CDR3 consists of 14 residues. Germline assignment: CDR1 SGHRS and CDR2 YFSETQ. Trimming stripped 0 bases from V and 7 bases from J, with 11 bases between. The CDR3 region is CASSLGQVENTIYF. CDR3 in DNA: TGCGCCAGCAGCTTGGGACAGGTAGAGAACACCATATATTTT.

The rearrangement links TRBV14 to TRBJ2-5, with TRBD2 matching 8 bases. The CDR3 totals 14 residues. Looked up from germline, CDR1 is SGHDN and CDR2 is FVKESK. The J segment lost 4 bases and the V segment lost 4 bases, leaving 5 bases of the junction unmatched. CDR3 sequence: CASSRTSGRETQYF. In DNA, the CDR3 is TGTGCCAGCAGCCGTACTAGCGGACGAGAGACCCAGTACTTC.

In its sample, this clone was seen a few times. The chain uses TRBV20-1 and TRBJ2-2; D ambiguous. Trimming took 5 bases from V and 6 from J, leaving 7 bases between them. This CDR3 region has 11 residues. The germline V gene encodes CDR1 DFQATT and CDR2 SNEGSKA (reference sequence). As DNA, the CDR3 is TGCAGTGCTCACAAAGCCGGGGAGCTGTTTTTT. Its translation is CSAHKAGELFF.